This T cell receptor beta chain was identified during a study of CD8+ T cells in alopecia areata. Study-level findings and limits: Clonality was higher in lesional than normal scalp, especially in alopecia totalis/universalis. Compared with mice, patients displayed less clear TCR sharing, possibly for HLA-related reasons.

As to this clone: The antigen remains unidentified.

Lesional scalp punch biopsies and peripheral blood came from alopecia areata patients. As the sequencing template, cDNA was produced by extracting RNA and reverse transcribing it. Clones were read by immunoSEQ multiplex PCR, and TCRdb kept only the in-frame ones, dropping some. The table has 170,000 or so clones, 59% seen once. The V gene's germline CDR1 is MNHEY and CDR2 SMNVEV (reference sequence). V dropped 6 bases and J dropped 6 bases, with 12 bases sitting between them. CDR3 length: 14 amino acids. This chain joins TRBV27 and TRBJ1-6; D ambiguous. Sequences were derived from CD4+ T cells sorted from blood, sampled at week 0. The receptor was derived from a human donor with alopecia areata. The CDR3 nucleotides are TGTGCCAGCAGAGACATCAGCCCTAATTCACCCCTCCACTTT. Its translation is CASRDISPNSPLHF.